These 32 T cell receptor beta chains share one sample of origin, sequenced in a study of T-cell memory formation after mild COVID-19 (dated by TCRdb to the early 2020s). The library was generated by 5' RACE. The instrument was an Illumina NovaSeq 6000. The public reads were reanalyzed by TCRdb: fastp trimming at Q25, MiXCR alignment, in-frame beta chains only. Entries are consolidated by CDR3 protein sequence, retaining the most common genes and DNA. This sample gives around 500,000 distinct CDR3 sequences in total; 18% of them show up just once. The ten largest account for about 12% of the sample. Sequenced sample: PBMCs or a T cell subset sorted from them (not recorded which). The source of these receptors is an adult woman who had mild COVID-19 (a few samples of this study predate the infection). The sample titles of this study are shuffled in the database, so cell type and time point are left out; the donor was told from shared clones.

The rearrangement uses TRBV27 and TRBJ2-1; the match to TRBD2 covers 10 bases. This CDR3 comprises 14 residues. Losses at the gene ends were 5 bases for V and 10 bases for J; bases not matched to a gene: 8. From germline, CDR1 is MNHEY and CDR2 SMNVEV (reference sequence). CDR3 sequence reads: CASSASGSRSEQFF. CDR3 nucleotide sequence: TGTGCCAGCAGTGCTAGCGGGAGCAGGTCAGAGCAGTTCTTC.

This clonotype has more than one count but fewer than ten. V gene TRBV6-2 or TRBV6-3 combines with J gene TRBJ2-3; 8 bases are shared with TRBD2. Germline CDR1 MNHEY, CDR2 SVGEGT. The ends lost 5 bases at V and 6 bases at J; junction bases unmatched: 10. The CDR3 consists of 15 residues. DNA of the CDR3: TGTGCCAGCAGTAAGGAGCGGGAGAGCCTCGATACGCAGTATTTT. Translated, it gives CASSKERESLDTQYF.

This clonotype occurred many times. This chain's CDR3 is CASSLSVVSGANVLTF. The CDR3 nucleotides are TGCGCCAGCAGCTTGTCCGTGGTCTCTGGGGCCAACGTCCTGACTTTC. V and J are TRBV5-1 and TRBJ2-6; D gene unclear. Germline lookup yields CDR1 SGHRS and CDR2 YFSETQ. This CDR3 contains 16 residues. Trimming stripped 1 base from V and 0 bases from J, with 8 bases between.

In its sample, this clonotype was seen a few times. The chain recombines TRBV11-1 with TRBJ2-5, with TRBD2 matching 11 bases. Losses at the gene ends were 4 bases for V and 3 bases for J; bases not matched to a gene: 4. The CDR3 runs to 15 residues. From germline, CDR1 is SGHAT and CDR2 FQDESV (reference sequence). DNA for the CDR3: TGTGCCAGCAGCTCACCGACTAGCGGGAAAGAGACCCAGTACTTC. Translated, it gives CASSSPTSGKETQYF.

This clonotype was found a few times. The chain links TRBV5-1 to TRBJ2-7; TRBD2 aligns across 8 bases. CDR1 SGHRS and CDR2 YFSETQ come from the germline V gene. Trimming took 0 bases from V and 6 from J; bases not matched to a gene: 5. The CDR3 is made up of 14 amino acids. The CDR3 reads CASSLGGGSLEQYF. In DNA, the CDR3 is TGCGCCAGCAGCTTGGGCGGGGGGTCCCTCGAGCAGTACTTC.

The CDR3 protein is CASSLGGLADTDTQYF. The CDR3 DNA reads as TGTGCCAGCAGCTTAGGGGGACTAGCGGACACAGATACGCAGTATTTT. V and J are TRBV7-2 and TRBJ2-3, with 11 bases identical to TRBD2. The CDR3 length is 16 residues. After removal of 1 base from V and 2 bases from J, the junction contained 2 bases not matched to a gene. Germline CDR1 SGHTA, CDR2 FQGNSA.

The gene calls are TRBV6-2 or TRBV6-3 and TRBJ2-1, with a tentative D call TRBD2 (6 bases). Looked up from germline, CDR1 is MNHEY and CDR2 is SVGEGT. Trimming pared 6 bases from V and 0 bases from J, leaving 30 bases between. This CDR3 is built from 21 residues. In DNA, the CDR3 is TGTGCCAGCAGCCTCACCCCCCCTAGCGAGAACCCCACAGGCTCCTACAATGAGCAGTTCTTC. This gives the protein CASSLTPPSENPTGSYNEQFF.

The chain has TRBV30 and TRBJ2-2; 8 bases align to TRBD1. Germline V gene lookup returns CDR1 GTSNPN and CDR2 SVGIG (reference sequence). The CDR3 extends over 13 amino acids. V dropped 4 bases and J dropped 5; count of bases not matched to a gene: 3. The CDR3 loop is CAWTDRGTGELFF. In DNA, the CDR3 is TGTGCCTGGACCGACAGGGGAACCGGGGAGCTGTTTTTT. The full variable domain, rest sourced from reference TRBV30 and TRBJ2-2, is SQTIHQWPATLVQPVGSPLSLECTVEGTSNPNLYWYRQAAGRGLQLLFYSVGIGQISSEVPQNLSASRPQDRQFILSSKKLLLSDSGFYLCAWTDRGTGELFFGEGSRLTVL.

The chain recombines TRBV7-7 with TRBJ2-5; D is possibly TRBD1 (5 bases). Trimming pared 5 bases from V and 2 bases from J, leaving 12 bases between. The CDR3 spans 14 residues. CDR1 is SSHAT, CDR2 FNYEAQ, per germline (reference sequence). The CDR3 is CASSRAGLQETQYF. CDR3 bases: TGTGCCAGCAGCCGCGCAGGGCTTCAAGAGACCCAGTACTTC.

This chain connects TRBV7-2 to TRBJ1-2; a possible D gene is TRBD1 (5 bases). Germline V lookup: CDR1 SGHTA, CDR2 FQGNSA. The CDR3 consists of 12 residues. The V end was cut by 5 bases, the J end by 7 bases, with 11 bases between. CDR3 region: CASSRGEGGYTF. The CDR3 DNA reads as TGTGCCAGCAGCCGGGGGGAGGGTGGCTACACCTTC. Based on the CDR3 plus reference TRBV7-2 and TRBJ1-2, the full variable domain is GAGVSQSPSNKVTEKGKDVELRCDPISGHTALYWYRQSLGQGLEFLIYFQGNSAPDKSGLPSDRFSAERTGGSVSTLTIQRTQQEDSAVYLCASSRGEGGYTFGSGTRLTVV.

This chain uses TRBV7-2 with TRBJ2-2; 8 bases are shared with TRBD2. Trimming cost V 1 base and J 0 bases; bases outside gene matches: 7. CDR3 length: 18 amino acids. In germline, CDR1 is SGHTA, CDR2 FQGNSA. Written as DNA, the CDR3 is TGTGCCAGCAGCTTAGTCTCAGCGGGAGTAACGAACACCGGGGAGCTGTTTTTT. Protein sequence: CASSLVSAGVTNTGELFF. The full variable domain, rest sourced from reference TRBV7-2 and TRBJ2-2, is GAGVSQSPSNKVTEKGKDVELRCDPISGHTALYWYRQSLGQGLEFLIYFQGNSAPDKSGLPSDRFSAERTGGSVSTLTIQRTQQEDSAVYLCASSLVSAGVTNTGELFFGEGSRLTVL.

This clonotype has only a few counts. The chain uses TRBV14 and TRBJ2-7; D gene ambiguous. Trimming removed 1 base at V and 3 bases at J, with 7 bases between. The CDR3 loop spans 13 amino acids. The germline gives CDR1 SGHDN, CDR2 FVKESK. CDR3 bases: TGTGCCAGCAGCCAAGTGACTGACTACGAGCAGTACTTC. This sequence encodes CASSQVTDYEQYF.

This clonotype was detected a few times. The genes are TRBV7-2 and TRBJ2-1; 7 nucleotides align to TRBD2. Germline assignment: CDR1 SGHTA and CDR2 FQGNSA. V trimming: 4 bases; J trimming: 2 bases; junction bases outside the gene matches: 5. CDR3 length: 15 residues. The CDR3 nucleotides are TGTGCCAGCAGCTGGGGGAGGGCCACCTACAATGAGCAGTTCTTC. Amino acid sequence: CASSWGRATYNEQFF.

This chain links TRBV10-3 with TRBJ2-3, with a possible D match to TRBD2 (6 bases). This CDR3 has 15 residues. Trimming left V 5 bases short and J 6 bases short, with 18 bases between. CDR1 is ENHRY and CDR2 is SYGVKD in the germline V gene. The CDR3 nucleotides read TGTGCCATCAGTTCACTCACGGGAGCGAGGGATACGCAGTATTTT. Amino acid sequence: CAISSLTGARDTQYF.

This chain joins TRBV6-1 and TRBJ1-2, with 8 bases identical to TRBD1. The V gene end was trimmed by 0 bases and the J gene end by 8 bases; junction bases not matched to a gene: 5. Per germline, CDR1 MNHNS and CDR2 SASEGT. The CDR3 has 14 amino acids. Written as DNA, the CDR3 is TGTGCCAGCAGTGAAGCCCTTGACAGGGGCGGCTACACCTTC. Translating gives CASSEALDRGGYTF.

The V call is TRBV20-1, the J call TRBJ2-7; 11 nucleotides align to TRBD2. J gave up 3 bases and V 5 bases, and 6 bases lay outside the gene matches. The CDR3 loop spans 14 amino acids. The germline gives CDR1 DFQATT, CDR2 SNEGSKA (reference sequence). CDR3 protein: CSALGTSGIYEQYF. DNA of the CDR3: TGCAGTGCTCTAGGGACTAGCGGAATCTACGAGCAGTACTTC.

The V gene is TRBV7-9, the J gene TRBJ1-3; TRBD1 agrees at 8 bases. V was clipped by 4 bases and J by 3 bases; unmatched bases: 5. Germline CDR1 SEHNR, CDR2 FQNEAQ (reference sequence). The CDR3 runs to 15 residues. The CDR3 region is CASSSRGRGGNTIYF. The CDR3 DNA is TGTGCCAGCAGCTCCAGGGGGCGAGGTGGAAACACCATATATTTT.

The chain recombines TRBV7-9 with TRBJ2-1; TRBD1 is a possible D gene (5 bases). Deletions cut 5 bases from V and 4 bases from J, with 18 bases between. Germline V CDR1 and CDR2: SEHNR, FQNEAQ (reference sequence). The CDR3 has 16 amino acids. The CDR3 DNA is TGTGCCAGCAGCCACAATTCAGGGTTCCGTTACAATGAGCAGTTCTTC. Its protein product is CASSHNSGFRYNEQFF.

The rearrangement uses TRBV3-1 and TRBJ2-5; D assignment may be TRBD1 or TRBD2 (5 bases each). This CDR3 has 16 residues. Trimming left V 4 bases short and J 3 bases short, with 18 bases between. The germline V gene has CDR1 LGHDT and CDR2 YNNKEL (reference sequence). The CDR3 spells CASSLTMGTGEETQYF. DNA for the CDR3: TGTGCCAGCAGCCTAACGATGGGGACCGGGGAAGAGACCCAGTACTTC.

This clonotype was detected many times. The V gene is TRBV4-1, the J gene TRBJ2-5; 10 bases match TRBD2. The CDR3 runs 18 residues. With 1 base clipped from V and 5 bases from J, the junction kept 13 bases outside the gene matches. Germline CDR1 and CDR2: MGHRA and YSYEKL. The CDR3 DNA sequence: TGCGCCAGCAGCCAAGGGATTTCTAGCGGGGGTTCGAGGGAGACCCAGTACTTC. As protein: CASSQGISSGGSRETQYF.

The chain employs TRBV12-3 or TRBV12-4 and TRBJ2-7; D is undetermined. The CDR3 length is 15 residues. V was cut by 3 bases and J by 4 bases, with 16 bases left in between. The CDR3 DNA is TGTGCCAGCAGTTTGAAACCCGGGTCCCCGTACGAGCAGTACTTC. This encodes CASSLKPGSPYEQYF.

This clonotype was recorded a few times. This chain joins TRBV7-2 and TRBJ2-3; a possible D gene is TRBD1 (5 bases). This CDR3 region has 14 residues. Between the trimmed V and J ends, which lost 3 bases and 4 bases, there was a span of 11 bases. The V gene's germline CDR1 is SGHTA and CDR2 FQGNSA. The CDR3 DNA sequence: TGTGCCAGCAGCTTTGGGCAGGGCCCAGATACGCAGTATTTT. Translating it yields CASSFGQGPDTQYF.

The CDR3 DNA sequence: TGCGCCAGCAGCTTGACAGGGGATAACACCGGGGAGCTGTTTTTT. It translates to CASSLTGDNTGELFF. The genes are TRBV5-1 and TRBJ2-2; 7 bases match TRBD1. This CDR3 has 15 amino acids. V shed 1 base, J shed 2 bases, and the junction held 2 bases outside the gene matches. Per the germline V gene, CDR1 is SGHRS and CDR2 is YFSETQ.

The table lists this clonotype with a few counts. The chain carries TRBV4-1 and TRBJ2-3; TRBD2 might be the D (5 bases). Germline V CDR1 and CDR2: MGHRA, YSYEKL. Between the trimmed V and J ends, which lost 5 bases and 5 bases, there was a span of 14 bases. This CDR3 is 14 amino acids long. CDR3 nucleotide sequence: TGCGCCAGCAGCGCACTAGGGATACGAGATACGCAGTATTTT. Protein product: CASSALGIRDTQYF.

There are a few counts of this clonotype. The chain's CDR3 is CASSPGPATYEQYF. The CDR3 region has the DNA TGTGCCAGCAGCCCCGGCCCGGCCACCTACGAGCAGTACTTC. V and J are TRBV7-3 and TRBJ2-7; D is uncertain. The CDR3 sequence is 14 residues long. V was clipped by 5 bases and J by 2 bases, with 13 bases between them. The germline gives CDR1 SGHTA, CDR2 FQGTGA.

This clonotype has a handful of counts. The chain has TRBV4-1 and TRBJ2-3, with a tentative D call TRBD2 (7 bases). Germline CDR1 reads MGHRA; CDR2 reads YSYEKL. The CDR3 consists of 16 residues. The ends were cut back, 4 bases at V and 5 bases at J, with 19 bases in the middle. The CDR3: CASSLGGAGVGDTQYF. The CDR3 coding sequence is TGCGCCAGCAGCCTTGGGGGCGCGGGGGTGGGAGATACGCAGTATTTT.

The J gene is TRBJ2-2, the V gene TRBV6-5; D remains unclear. Germline CDR1 MNHEY, CDR2 SVGAGI. Trimming removed 2 bases at V and 5 bases at J, with 6 bases between. This CDR3 has 13 residues. The CDR3 reads CASSYLQTGELFF. Here the CDR3 DNA reads TGTGCCAGCAGTTACCTTCAGACCGGGGAGCTGTTTTTT.

The rearrangement joins TRBV7-2 to TRBJ2-3, with TRBD1 as a possible D gene (6 bases). CDR3 length: 16 amino acids. V was pared by 1 base and J by 0 bases, with 11 bases between. Per the germline V gene, CDR1 is SGHTA and CDR2 is FQGNSA. The CDR3 spells CASSLGWGPSTDTQYF. DNA of the CDR3: TGTGCCAGCAGCTTAGGCTGGGGGCCAAGCACAGATACGCAGTATTTT. Full variable domain (rest looked up from reference TRBV7-2 and TRBJ2-3): GAGVSQSPSNKVTEKGKDVELRCDPISGHTALYWYRQSLGQGLEFLIYFQGNSAPDKSGLPSDRFSAERTGGSVSTLTIQRTQQEDSAVYLCASSLGWGPSTDTQYFGPGTRLTVL.

The gene calls are TRBV7-8 and TRBJ1-2; 7 bases match TRBD1. After removal of 1 base from V and 4 bases from J, the junction contained 6 bases not matched to a gene. Germline CDR1 and CDR2: SGHVS and FQNEAQ. This CDR3 is built from 15 residues. CDR3 bases: TGTGCCAGCAGCTTAGATGGGGACAGCCTCTATGGCTACACCTTC. Translating gives CASSLDGDSLYGYTF.

The gene calls are TRBV7-9 and TRBJ2-7; D is possibly TRBD2 (6 bases). V lost 3 bases, J lost 4 bases, and 13 bases lay in between. Germline values: CDR1 SEHNR, CDR2 FQNEAQ (reference sequence). The CDR3 extends over 14 amino acids. CDR3 in DNA: TGTGCCAGCAGCTTCTCCGGGGAGGATTACGAGCAGTACTTC. The encoded protein is CASSFSGEDYEQYF.

V is TRBV12-3 or TRBV12-4 and J is TRBJ1-1; possibly TRBD1 for D (5 bases). With 6 bases removed from V and 5 bases from J, the gap between germline ends came to 19 bases. CDR3 length equals 15 residues. CDR3 amino acids: CASSPGSPGRTEAFF. The CDR3 DNA follows: TGTGCCAGCAGCCCAGGAAGTCCAGGGAGGACTGAAGCTTTCTTT.

The chain joins TRBV9 to TRBJ2-7, with D unresolved. Germline lookup yields CDR1 SGDLS and CDR2 YYNGEE. CDR3 size: 12 residues. V was trimmed by 0 bases and J by 7 bases, leaving 8 bases between them. The CDR3 DNA follows: TGTGCCAGCAGCGTAGACGGTTTGGAGCAGTACTTC. Protein: CASSVDGLEQYF.